This TCR beta chain originates from a study of identical twins. Template switching introduced a universal primer site, and the cDNA bore unique molecular identifiers. One entry per CDR3 protein results from TCRdb running MiXCR on the 5' RACE reads. This table holds some 260,000 distinct CDR3 sequences, 11% to 15% found once. V was pared by 2 bases and J by 9 bases, with 7 bases of the junction left unmatched. Germline CDR1 and CDR2: DFQATT and SNEGSKA (reference sequence). The CDR3 consists of 13 residues. This clonotype was observed at least ten times. Its antigen is still unknown. Study outcomes and limitations: Shared out-of-frame alpha sequences (those common to twins) showed excess low generation probability. Sequences that were beta out-of-frame showed weaker excess twin sharing. Out-of-frame TCR alpha sharing observed in monozygotic twins exceeded model estimates.

The chain carries TRBV20-1 and TRBJ2-4, with 7 bases lining up with TRBD2. Input material: memory (CD45RO+) T cells sorted from blood. This TCR came from a woman under 30 in good health. CDR3 region: CSARRGDLIIQYF. The CDR3, as DNA: TGCAGTGCTAGACGGGGGGATTTAATCATTCAGTACTTC.